These 27 T cell receptor beta chains were sequenced from one sample in a study of beta chain features in type 1 diabetes. The study reverse transcribed the entire isolated RNA, so it sequenced expressed TCRB transcripts. TCRdb's copy holds only in-frame clones and misses some; the assay was immunoSEQ multiplex PCR. The sample has approximately 150,000 clones, over 8% seen once; the top ten hold nearly 0.65%. Sequences were obtained from central memory CD4+ T cells from blood. These TCRs come from a middle-aged woman in good health.

This clone has only a few counts. The conserved final phenylalanine or tryptophan is absent from the CDR3, which likely points to a read error. No DNA is shown, since the ends of the CDR3 on it are uncertain; the CDR3 is the one TCRdb lists. This chain links TRBV28 with TRBJ1-2; the listed D gene, TRBD1, was not tested against the DNA. Germline V CDR1 and CDR2: MDHEN, SYDVKM. The CDR3 is 12 amino acids in total, end residues counted. The CDR3: CASSLYRGPMSL.

The genes are TRBV5-1 and TRBJ2-3, with 10 nucleotides matching TRBD1. Germline lookup yields CDR1 SGHRS and CDR2 YFSETQ. J was trimmed by 4 bases and V by 4 bases; bases with no gene match: 3. This CDR3 has 14 residues. In DNA, the CDR3 is TGCGCCAGCAGCACTGGACAGGGGGCAGATACGCAGTATTTT. This codes for CASSTGQGADTQYF.

J is TRBJ2-3 and V is TRBV15; 8 bases line up with TRBD2. The CDR3 runs to 13 residues. CDR1 is LNHNV, CDR2 YYDKDF, per germline (reference sequence). Trimming removed 4 bases from V and 5 bases from J; junction bases left unmatched: 2. The CDR3 spells CATSTGGEDTQYF. The CDR3 bases are TGTGCCACCAGCACGGGAGGGGAAGATACGCAGTATTTT. The full variable domain, with the rest looked up from reference TRBV15 and TRBJ2-3, is DAMVIQNPRYQVTQFGKPVTLSCSQTLNHNVMYWYQQKSSQAPKLLFHYYDKDFNNEADTPDNFQSRRPNTSFCFLDIRSPGLGDTAMYLCATSTGGEDTQYFGPGTRLTVL.

The rearrangement joins TRBV2 to TRBJ2-3; 8 bases align to TRBD2. J gave up 5 bases and V 2 bases, and 9 bases lay outside the gene matches. Germline V lookup: CDR1 SNHLY, CDR2 FYNNEI. The CDR3 is made up of 16 amino acids. In DNA, the CDR3 is TGTGCCAGCAGTGAACAAGCGGGGGCGGGGAGAGATACGCAGTATTTT. As protein: CASSEQAGAGRDTQYF.

This chain uses TRBV5-4 with TRBJ1-2; no clear D. This CDR3 spans 13 amino acids. V shed 4 bases and J shed 8 bases, with 15 bases lying between them. In germline, CDR1 is SGHNT, CDR2 YYREEE (reference sequence). The CDR3: CASSIGGRPGYTF. In DNA form, the CDR3 reads TGTGCCAGCAGCATCGGAGGAAGGCCAGGCTACACCTTC.

The genes are TRBV18 and TRBJ2-2; 8 bases agree with TRBD1. The germline V gene encodes CDR1 KGHSH and CDR2 LQKENI. CDR3 length: 18 amino acids. The V gene end was trimmed by 6 bases and the J gene end by 2 bases; junction bases not matched to a gene: 14. CDR3 loop: CASSPFHPTGANTGELFF. The CDR3 DNA follows: TGTGCCAGCTCGCCCTTCCATCCGACAGGGGCCAACACCGGGGAGCTGTTTTTT. The variable domain in full, with the rest retrieved from reference TRBV18 and TRBJ2-2, is NAGVMQNPRHLVRRRGQEARLRCSPMKGHSHVYWYRQLPEEGLKFMVYLQKENIIDESGMPKERFSAEFPKEGPSILRIQQVVRGDSAAYFCASSPFHPTGANTGELFFGEGSRLTVL.

The CDR3 DNA sequence: TGTGCCAGCAGCCAGTCCCCCAACTATGGCTACACCTTC. It translates to CASSQSPNYGYTF. The V call is TRBV11-2, the J call TRBJ1-2; D is unclear. Germline V CDR1 and CDR2: SGHAT, FQNNGV. The CDR3 is made up of 13 amino acids. V was trimmed by 5 bases and J by 2 bases, leaving 9 bases between them.

The CDR3 bases are TGCGCCAGCAGCTCAGGGTGGGATCAGCCCCAGCATTTT. Its protein product is CASSSGWDQPQHF. The chain is built from TRBV5-1 and TRBJ1-5; maybe TRBD1 (5 bases). Looked up from germline, CDR1 is SGHRS and CDR2 is YFSETQ. V dropped 3 bases and J dropped 5 bases, with 9 bases sitting between them. This CDR3 has 13 residues.

This clone was picked up a small number of times. J is TRBJ2-7 and V is TRBV10-3; 7 bases line up with TRBD1. From germline, CDR1 is ENHRY and CDR2 SYGVKD. The CDR3 is made up of 13 amino acids. J was trimmed by 2 bases and V by 7 bases; bases with no gene match: 5. CDR3 loop: CAIKGGQPYEQYF. As DNA, the CDR3 is TGTGCCATCAAAGGGGGACAGCCCTACGAGCAGTACTTC.

The table lists this clone with a few counts. In DNA, the CDR3 is TGTGCCAGCAGTTTCCGAAGGGGTGAAAAACTGTTTTTT. It is translated as CASSFRRGEKLFF. The V gene is TRBV6-5, the J gene TRBJ1-4, with D possibly matching TRBD1 (5 bases). CDR1 is MNHEY and CDR2 is SVGAGI in the germline V gene. The CDR3 loop spans 13 amino acids. The ends were cut back, 4 bases at V and 7 bases at J, with 10 bases in the middle.

This clone was found a few times. The rearrangement joins TRBV28 to TRBJ2-7; 11 nucleotides match TRBD2. Germline V gene sequence: CDR1 MDHEN, CDR2 SYDVKM. The CDR3 is 16 amino acids. V gave up 5 bases and J gave up 2 bases; unmatched junction bases: 8. CDR3 sequence reads: CASSPGGTSGTYEQYF. CDR3 coding DNA: TGTGCCAGCAGTCCGGGCGGGACTAGCGGTACCTACGAGCAGTACTTC.

The rearrangement links TRBV28 to TRBJ1-6; TRBD1 matches 10 bases. V lost 4 bases, J lost 10 bases, and 7 bases stayed unmatched. Germline CDR1 and CDR2: MDHEN and SYDVKM. The CDR3 consists of 15 residues. CDR3 amino acids: CASSSPTGGESPLHF. The CDR3 DNA reads TGTGCCAGCAGTTCACCGACAGGGGGCGAATCACCCCTCCACTTT. Together with reference TRBV28 and TRBJ1-6, the CDR3 gives the full variable domain: DVKVTQSSRYLVKRTGEKVFLECVQDMDHENMFWYRQDPGLGLRLIYFSYDVKMKEKGDIPEGYSVSREKKERFSLILESASTNQTSMYLCASSSPTGGESPLHFGNGTRLTVT.

This clone was counted a single time. The genes are TRBV2 and TRBJ2-2; 8 bases map to TRBD2. V lost 2 bases, J lost 5 bases, and 4 bases stayed unmatched. CDR1 is SNHLY and CDR2 is FYNNEI in the germline V gene. This CDR3 has 15 residues. The CDR3 sequence: CASSETGGWTGELFF. DNA for the CDR3: TGTGCCAGCAGTGAAACGGGGGGGTGGACCGGGGAGCTGTTTTTT. The variable domain in full, with the rest retrieved from reference TRBV2 and TRBJ2-2, is EPEVTQTPSHQVTQMGQEVILRCVPISNHLYFYWYRQILGQKVEFLVSFYNNEISEKSEIFDDQFSVERPDGSNFTLKIRSTKLEDSAMYFCASSETGGWTGELFFGEGSRLTVL.

Comment on this clone: This sample also contains other DNA sequences that code for the same CDR3. The J gene is TRBJ2-3, the V gene TRBV5-1, with TRBD1 identical over 7 bases. Unmatched junction bases numbered 6, after V lost 0 bases and J lost 5 bases. This CDR3 spans 15 amino acids. Germline V gene lookup returns CDR1 SGHRS and CDR2 YFSETQ. This chain's CDR3 is CASSLARGSEDTQYF. The CDR3 coding sequence is TGCGCCAGCAGCTTGGCCAGGGGGTCGGAAGATACGCAGTATTTT.

There are many counts of this clone. The CDR3 region is CASSPSGGADTQYF. DNA for the CDR3: TGTGCCAGCAGCCCTAGCGGGGGGGCAGATACGCAGTATTTT. The chain joins TRBV7-2 to TRBJ2-3; 12 bases align to TRBD2. This CDR3 has 14 amino acids. Germline V gene lookup returns CDR1 SGHTA and CDR2 FQGNSA. The ends lost 5 bases at V and 4 bases at J; junction bases unmatched: 1.

The genes are TRBV5-4 and TRBJ2-3, with D perhaps matching TRBD2 (7 bases). The V gene's germline CDR1 is SGHNT and CDR2 YYREEE (reference sequence). V shed 2 bases and J shed 6 bases, with 13 bases lying between them. The CDR3 sequence is 14 residues long. Written as DNA, the CDR3 is TGTGCCAGCAGCTTTTCGGGGGGCGGGGATACGCAGTATTTT. This sequence encodes CASSFSGGGDTQYF.

This clone was seen a few times. The chain recombines TRBV11-2 with TRBJ1-5; TRBD1 matches 9 bases. Germline V gene sequence: CDR1 SGHAT, CDR2 FQNNGV. With 5 bases clipped from V and 6 bases from J, the junction kept 11 bases outside the gene matches. This CDR3 region has 16 residues. The CDR3 coding sequence is TGTGCCAGCAGCGGCGGAACAGGGGGCGGCGGTCAGCCCCAGCATTTT. Its protein is CASSGGTGGGGQPQHF.

This clone appeared many times. The V call is TRBV9, the J call TRBJ2-2; TRBD1 is a possible D gene (5 bases). Germline assignment: CDR1 SGDLS and CDR2 YYNGEE. The V end lost 6 bases, the J end lost 4 bases, and 10 bases lay between the germline ends. This CDR3 has 13 residues. The CDR3 region is CASNRRGTGELFF. The CDR3 bases are TGTGCCAGCAACAGAAGGGGCACCGGGGAGCTGTTTTTT.

Many counts were recorded for this clone. This chain links TRBV4-2 with TRBJ2-5; 7 positions match TRBD2. Germline CDR1 LGHNA, CDR2 YNFKEQ. Germline trimming cut 1 base from V and 4 bases from J; bases unmatched to any gene: 6. CDR3 length: 15 amino acids. As DNA, the CDR3 is TGTGCCAGCAGCCAAGGGACTGGGGAGGGAGAGACCCAGTACTTC. This gives the protein CASSQGTGEGETQYF.

This clone has only a few counts. The chain combines TRBV7-2 with TRBJ2-4; 8 positions agree with TRBD1. V dropped 1 base and J dropped 4; count of bases not matched to a gene: 6. The CDR3 totals 16 residues. From germline, CDR1 is SGHTA and CDR2 FQGNSA. The CDR3 region has the DNA TGTGCCAGCAGCTTAGGGGGCAGGGGGCCGAAAAACATTCAGTACTTC. Translation gives CASSLGGRGPKNIQYF.

The chain carries TRBV20-1 and TRBJ2-1; D unresolved. Per germline, CDR1 DFQATT and CDR2 SNEGSKA (reference sequence). The germline V and J ends were trimmed by 5 bases and 5 bases, with 4 bases remaining between them. There are 10 residues in the CDR3. The CDR3 reads CSAEDNEQFF. The CDR3 DNA follows: TGCAGTGCTGAGGACAATGAGCAGTTCTTC.

The chain recombines TRBV6-6 with TRBJ1-1; possibly TRBD1 for D (5 bases). The germline gives CDR1 MNHNY, CDR2 SVGAGI (reference sequence). The CDR3 is 15 residues long. V was trimmed by 2 bases and J by 5 bases, leaving 15 bases between them. The CDR3 DNA follows: TGTGCCAGCAGTTACCCAGGAGTGCAGGGTACTGAAGCTTTCTTT. Its translation: CASSYPGVQGTEAFF.

This clone was seen ten or more times. The rearrangement links TRBV5-1 to TRBJ2-3, with 8 bases lining up with TRBD2. V trimming: 4 bases; J trimming: 0 bases; junction bases outside the gene matches: 4. The germline V gene encodes CDR1 SGHRS and CDR2 YFSETQ. This CDR3 region has 15 residues. CDR3 residues: CASSRTSQSTDTQYF. DNA for the CDR3: TGCGCCAGCAGCCGGACTAGCCAAAGCACAGATACGCAGTATTTT.

This clone was counted many times. The chain couples TRBV7-9 to TRBJ1-2; D is uncertain. The germline V and J ends were trimmed by 5 bases and 6 bases, with 13 bases remaining between them. The germline gives CDR1 SEHNR, CDR2 FQNEAQ (reference sequence). This CDR3 spans 13 amino acids. CDR3 nucleotide sequence: TGTGCCAGCAGCGTGGAAGGGAGACATGGCTACACCTTC. Translated: CASSVEGRHGYTF.

The CDR3 DNA follows: TGTGCCAGCAGCTTAATCACAGAGAACTATGGCTACACCTTC. Translation gives CASSLITENYGYTF. This chain uses TRBV7-2 with TRBJ1-2; D uncertain. Germline V gives CDR1 SGHTA, CDR2 FQGNSA. The ends were cut back, 2 bases at V and 2 bases at J, with 9 bases in the middle. The CDR3 runs to 14 residues.

A few counts support this clone. The CDR3 loop is CASSFSGVSYEQYF. The CDR3 DNA reads TGCGCCAGCAGCTTCTCCGGGGTCTCCTACGAGCAGTACTTC. This chain joins TRBV5-1 and TRBJ2-7, with D maybe TRBD2 (5 bases). This CDR3 has 14 amino acids. In germline, CDR1 is SGHRS, CDR2 YFSETQ. V dropped 2 bases and J dropped 0 bases, with 9 bases sitting between them.

This clone rates as medium-sized. This chain links TRBV19 with TRBJ2-7; D is unresolved. V lost 8 bases and J lost 2, with 4 bases in between. The length of the CDR3 is 10 residues. CDR1 and CDR2 from the germline V gene are LNHDA and SQIVND (reference sequence). The CDR3 here is CASGAYEQYF. The CDR3 DNA reads TGTGCCAGTGGAGCCTACGAGCAGTACTTC.